Included here is one T cell receptor (beta chain) sequence, with context. What it binds is not known. Germline is not matched at one junction end, which may reflect a read error. The CDR3 consists of 12 residues. The data derive from a study of blood T cells in healthy people across ages. Study observations and caveats: Comparison with aged donors showed that long-lived donors had more naive CD4+ cells and higher diversity.

The second PCR ran 7 to 11 cycles with a sample-barcoded 5' primer and J-beta primers. TCRdb independently ran MiXCR on the 5' RACE reads; one entry per CDR3 protein. The sample contains about 780,000 distinct CDR3 sequences, about half of which appear only once. With each sample, at least 5 micrograms of total RNA were extracted. The rearrangement joins TRBV12-3 or TRBV12-4 to TRBJ2-7; D is possibly TRBD2 (5 bases). This TCR was recovered from a man older than 75 in good health. The sequencing input was blood. CDR3 region: CAGSSPGFEQYF. Here the CDR3 DNA reads TGTGCCGGCAGTTCTCCGGGGTTCGAGCAGTACTTC.